The rows below give T cell receptor beta chains drawn from one sample of a study of cytomegalovirus exposure and HLA in healthy donors. Clones were sequenced by immunoSEQ multiplex PCR, and TCRdb holds only the in-frame ones, with some missing. This listing includes roughly 140,000 clones. The sequencing sample was made of PBMCs. These receptors were taken from a man aged 40-55 years in good health and CMV-seronegative. CDR3s include the opening cysteine and the closing phenylalanine or tryptophan. The order of the fields is V gene, D gene, J gene, CDR3 DNA, CDR3 protein. D genes are given only for firm matches.

V gene: TRBV5-1
D gene: NA
J gene: TRBJ2-7
CDR3 DNA: TGCGCCAGCAGCTTGGGGACCCGGGGACACTCCTACGAGCAGTACTTC
CDR3 protein: CASSLGTRGHSYEQYF

V gene: TRBV4-1
D gene: NA
J gene: TRBJ1-1
CDR3 DNA: TGCGCCAGCAGTCGCGACAGGCCCACCCTGAGAGCTTTCTTT
CDR3 protein: CASSRDRPTLRAFF

V gene: TRBV19
D gene: NA
J gene: TRBJ2-1
CDR3 DNA: TGTGCCAGTAGAATGGTAGGAGGGAATGAGCAGTTCTTC
CDR3 protein: CASRMVGGNEQFF

V gene: TRBV7-2
D gene: NA
J gene: TRBJ2-7
CDR3 DNA: TGTGCCAGCAGCCTTAGGGGATCCTACGAGCAGTACTTC
CDR3 protein: CASSLRGSYEQYF

V gene: TRBV19
D gene: TRBD1
J gene: TRBJ1-6
CDR3 DNA: TGTGCCAGTAGTATTTCAGGGGGCGCTGGTAATTCACCCCTCCACTTT
CDR3 protein: CASSISGGAGNSPLHF

V gene: TRBV9
D gene: NA
J gene: TRBJ1-4
CDR3 DNA: TGTGCCAGCAGCGTACAGGGTATGAATGAAAAACTGTTTTTT
CDR3 protein: CASSVQGMNEKLFF

V gene: TRBV5-1
D gene: NA
J gene: TRBJ2-3
CDR3 DNA: TGCGCCAGCAGCTTGGCTATGGGCACAGATACGCAGTATTTT
CDR3 protein: CASSLAMGTDTQYF

V gene: TRBV2
D gene: NA
J gene: TRBJ2-1
CDR3 DNA: TGTGCCAGCAGTGAGAGGCAGGAGCAGTTCTTC
CDR3 protein: CASSERQEQFF

V gene: TRBV11-2
D gene: NA
J gene: TRBJ2-7
CDR3 DNA: TGTGCCAGCAGCTTAGATTTTGGCAGCTCCTACGAGCAGTACTTC
CDR3 protein: CASSLDFGSSYEQYF

V gene: TRBV15
D gene: TRBD1
J gene: TRBJ2-1
CDR3 DNA: TGTGCCACCAGAGGTGGGACAGGTAACAATGAGCAGTTCTTC
CDR3 protein: CATRGGTGNNEQFF

V gene: TRBV7-9
D gene: NA
J gene: TRBJ1-5
CDR3 DNA: TGTGCCAGCAGCGCGGACAGCCATCAGCCCCAGCATTTT
CDR3 protein: CASSADSHQPQHF

V gene: TRBV18
D gene: TRBD1
J gene: TRBJ2-7
CDR3 DNA: TGTGCCAGCTCGGGGACAGGGGGAATCGGCGAGCAGTACTTC
CDR3 protein: CASSGTGGIGEQYF

V gene: TRBV20-1
D gene: NA
J gene: TRBJ1-2
CDR3 DNA: TGCAGTGCTACCAACACGGGCTACACCTTC
CDR3 protein: CSATNTGYTF

V gene: TRBV5-6
D gene: TRBD1
J gene: TRBJ2-7
CDR3 DNA: TGTGCCAGCAGCCCGGTTGGGACAGGGCGATACGAGCAGTACTTC
CDR3 protein: CASSPVGTGRYEQYF

V gene: TRBV7-2
D gene: NA
J gene: TRBJ1-1
CDR3 DNA: TGTGCCAGCAGCTTCTGGGAGGTGGACACTGAAGCTTTCTTT
CDR3 protein: CASSFWEVDTEAFF

V gene: TRBV6-6
D gene: TRBD1
J gene: TRBJ1-5
CDR3 DNA: TGTGCCAGCAGTACCCAGGGGGAAAGGGGGAATCAGCCCCAGCATTTT
CDR3 protein: CASSTQGERGNQPQHF

V gene: TRBV5-1
D gene: TRBD1
J gene: TRBJ2-7
CDR3 DNA: TGCGCCAGCAGCTGGGGACAGGGGGCGATCGAGCAGTACTTC
CDR3 protein: CASSWGQGAIEQYF

V gene: TRBV13
D gene: TRBD1
J gene: TRBJ1-1
CDR3 DNA: TGTGCCAGCAGCTTAGGCCGACAGGGGGCGAGTGTCACTGAAGCTTTCTTT
CDR3 protein: CASSLGRQGASVTEAFF

V gene: TRBV11-1
D gene: TRBD2
J gene: TRBJ2-7
CDR3 DNA: TGTGCCAGCACCCTAGCGGGGGGGCCGGCCGAGCAGTACTTC
CDR3 protein: CASTLAGGPAEQYF

V gene: TRBV10-3
D gene: TRBD2
J gene: TRBJ2-1
CDR3 DNA: TGTGCCATCAGTGGAACTAGCGGGGGGGCCGGTGAGCAGTTCTTC
CDR3 protein: CAISGTSGGAGEQFF

V gene: TRBV2
D gene: TRBD1
J gene: TRBJ2-3
CDR3 DNA: TGTGCCAGCAGACGTCAGGGGGCAACCACAGATACGCAGTATTTT
CDR3 protein: CASRRQGATTDTQYF

V gene: TRBV2
D gene: NA
J gene: TRBJ1-5
CDR3 DNA: TGTGCCAGCAGTGAAATGGGGCAGGGCAATCAGCCCCAGCATTTT
CDR3 protein: CASSEMGQGNQPQHF

V gene: TRBV27
D gene: NA
J gene: TRBJ2-2
CDR3 DNA: TGTGCCAGACTACCCGTATTCACAGGGTCTACGACCGGGGAGCTGTTTTTT
CDR3 protein: CARLPVFTGSTTGELFF

V gene: TRBV4-3
D gene: TRBD1
J gene: TRBJ2-5
CDR3 DNA: TGCGCCAGCAGCCAGGGGGGAGCGGACAGGGGAGGGGAGACCCAGTACTTC
CDR3 protein: CASSQGGADRGGETQYF

V gene: TRBV6-5
D gene: NA
J gene: TRBJ1-1
CDR3 DNA: TGTGCCAGCAGTTCCTCAGTTCCGGGGAGGCGGACTGAAGCTTTCTTT
CDR3 protein: CASSSSVPGRRTEAFF

V gene: TRBV4-1
D gene: NA
J gene: TRBJ1-2
CDR3 DNA: TGCGCCAGCAGCCAAGTGGGCGCTAACTATGGCTACACCTTC
CDR3 protein: CASSQVGANYGYTF

V gene: TRBV4-3
D gene: TRBD2
J gene: TRBJ2-5
CDR3 DNA: TGCGCCAGCAGCCAAGGGGTGCTAGCGGGGGATAAAGAGACCCAGTACTTC
CDR3 protein: CASSQGVLAGDKETQYF

V gene: TRBV7-3
D gene: NA
J gene: TRBJ2-3
CDR3 DNA: TGTGCCAGCAGCTTATCGACAGATACGCAGTATTTT
CDR3 protein: CASSLSTDTQYF

V gene: TRBV9
D gene: NA
J gene: TRBJ2-5
CDR3 DNA: TGTGCCAGCAGCGTAGGGGCGCAAGAGACCCAGTACTTC
CDR3 protein: CASSVGAQETQYF

V gene: TRBV4-3
D gene: TRBD2
J gene: TRBJ2-5
CDR3 DNA: TGCGCCAGCAGCCAAGAGGCGGGGGGGCCCTTGGAGACCCAGTACTTC
CDR3 protein: CASSQEAGGPLETQYF

V gene: TRBV7-2
D gene: NA
J gene: TRBJ1-2
CDR3 DNA: TGTGCCAGCAGCGGGTTTGGCAGGGAGGGTAATGGCTACACCTTC
CDR3 protein: CASSGFGREGNGYTF

V gene: TRBV6-5
D gene: NA
J gene: TRBJ1-2
CDR3 DNA: TGTGCCAGCACCCTCGGGGGTCTGGGATATGGCTACACCTTC
CDR3 protein: CASTLGGLGYGYTF

V gene: TRBV2
D gene: NA
J gene: TRBJ1-1
CDR3 DNA: TGTGCCAGCAGGACAGCGAACACTGAAGCTTTCTTT
CDR3 protein: CASRTANTEAFF

V gene: TRBV19
D gene: NA
J gene: TRBJ2-1
CDR3 DNA: TGTGCCAGTAGTATCAGGGGTTATGAGCAGTTCTTC
CDR3 protein: CASSIRGYEQFF

V gene: TRBV7-3
D gene: NA
J gene: TRBJ2-2
CDR3 DNA: TGTGCCAGCAGCCCTAACTCGAACACCGGGGAGCTGTTTTTT
CDR3 protein: CASSPNSNTGELFF

V gene: TRBV7-3
D gene: NA
J gene: TRBJ2-5
CDR3 DNA: TGTGCCAGCAGCTTAAGTCTGGGGAGAGGAGAGACCCAGTACTTC
CDR3 protein: CASSLSLGRGETQYF

V gene: TRBV6-6
D gene: TRBD1
J gene: TRBJ2-1
CDR3 DNA: TGTGCCAGCAGTTTTAACAGGGGTCTGTCCTACAATGAGCAGTTCTTC
CDR3 protein: CASSFNRGLSYNEQFF

V gene: TRBV19
D gene: TRBD1
J gene: TRBJ1-2
CDR3 DNA: TGTGCCAGTATTAAAAGGACAGGGGGCAACTATGGCTACACCTTC
CDR3 protein: CASIKRTGGNYGYTF

V gene: TRBV4-3
D gene: NA
J gene: TRBJ2-1
CDR3 DNA: TGCGCCAGCAACAAAAACACCGTCGGGGAGTTCTTC
CDR3 protein: CASNKNTVGEFF

V gene: TRBV7-9
D gene: NA
J gene: TRBJ2-3
CDR3 DNA: TGTGCCAGCAGCTTAGGGGGCAGGGACACAGATACGCAGTATTTT
CDR3 protein: CASSLGGRDTDTQYF

V gene: TRBV11-2
D gene: NA
J gene: TRBJ1-2
CDR3 DNA: TGTGCCAGCGAACAGGACACTAACTATGGCTACACCTTC
CDR3 protein: CASEQDTNYGYTF

V gene: TRBV27
D gene: TRBD1
J gene: TRBJ2-7
CDR3 DNA: TGTGCCAGCAGTAAGGGGAATCCCGGGACAGGCTACGAGCAGTACTTC
CDR3 protein: CASSKGNPGTGYEQYF

V gene: TRBV6-5
D gene: NA
J gene: TRBJ2-1
CDR3 DNA: TGTGCCAGCAGTTACTGGGGAGCGACGGGAGTAGAGCAGTTCTTC
CDR3 protein: CASSYWGATGVEQFF

V gene: TRBV29-1
D gene: NA
J gene: TRBJ1-2
CDR3 DNA: TGCAGCGTCTTCGACAGGATCTATGGCTACACCTTC
CDR3 protein: CSVFDRIYGYTF

V gene: TRBV20-1
D gene: NA
J gene: TRBJ1-5
CDR3 DNA: TGCAGTGCTAGCCCGGATCAGCCCCAGCATTTT
CDR3 protein: CSASPDQPQHF

V gene: TRBV4-2
D gene: NA
J gene: TRBJ1-5
CDR3 DNA: TGTGCCAGCAGCCAAGAAAGCGACAGGACCTTGAGCAATCAGCCCCAGCATTTT
CDR3 protein: CASSQESDRTLSNQPQHF

V gene: TRBV11-3
D gene: TRBD1
J gene: TRBJ1-1
CDR3 DNA: TGTGCCAGTGGACAGGGGATGAACACTGAAGCTTTCTTT
CDR3 protein: CASGQGMNTEAFF

V gene: TRBV5-6
D gene: NA
J gene: TRBJ2-7
CDR3 DNA: TGTGCCAGCAGCTTGACGGTACAGGGTTTCGACGAGCAGTACTTC
CDR3 protein: CASSLTVQGFDEQYF

V gene: TRBV6-5
D gene: NA
J gene: TRBJ1-1
CDR3 DNA: TGTGCCAGCAGTTACACGCCTCCCAGGGTAAACACTGAAGCTTTCTTT
CDR3 protein: CASSYTPPRVNTEAFF

V gene: TRBV6-1
D gene: NA
J gene: TRBJ1-4
CDR3 DNA: TGTGCCAGCAGTGAAGGAGGAACTAATGAAAAACTGTTTTTT
CDR3 protein: CASSEGGTNEKLFF

V gene: TRBV7-2
D gene: NA
J gene: TRBJ1-4
CDR3 DNA: TGTGCCAGCAGCTTAAGGGGGAGAAATGAAAAACTGTTTTTT
CDR3 protein: CASSLRGRNEKLFF

V gene: TRBV5-1
D gene: NA
J gene: TRBJ1-3
CDR3 DNA: TGCGCCAGCAGCTCCGGACGGGACTCTGGAAACACCATATATTTT
CDR3 protein: CASSSGRDSGNTIYF